This T cell receptor beta chain was documented in a study of cytomegalovirus exposure and HLA in healthy donors. Primers for the PCR totalled 60 Vbeta and 13 Jbeta. Some clones are missing from TCRdb's copy, which holds only in-frame ones; the method was immunoSEQ multiplex PCR. The sample records about 210,000 clones, around 83% being singletons. The material sequenced was PBMCs. This clonotype originated in a girl aged 2-9 years in good health and CMV-seronegative.

DNA of the CDR3: TGTGCCAGCAGCGCCCGGGACAGGTATGGCTACACCTTC. This sequence encodes CASSARDRYGYTF. V is TRBV5-4 and J is TRBJ1-2, with 8 bases fitting TRBD1. V gave up 4 bases and J gave up 5 bases; unmatched junction bases: 4. In germline, CDR1 is SGHNT, CDR2 YYREEE (reference sequence). The CDR3 sequence is 13 residues long.